Listed below are T cell receptor beta chains from one sample, sequenced in a study of blood T cell repertoires in COVID-19. Only in-frame clones appear in the TCRdb table, and some are missing; sequencing was by immunoSEQ multiplex PCR. The repertoire includes 200,000 or so clones, roughly 80% of them detected once, and about 10% sits in the top ten. Source material: peripheral blood. The receptors were sampled from an elderly woman with acute or convalescent COVID-19. Each CDR3 is given with its conserved first and last residue. The D gene is left open where the match is weak. Clone size, where shown, is once, few, many, or a class for clones that have expanded.

>TRBV10-3|once|TRBJ1-1|NA
TGTGCCATCAGTGCGCCCCCGGGGGAAAGCACTGAAGCTTTCTTT
CAISAPPGESTEAFF
>TRBV7-2|NA|TRBJ2-5|NA
TGTGCCAGCAGCTTAGACCCTCCAGCTAGCGAGAATCTGAAGACCCAGTACTTC
CASSLDPPASENLKTQYF
>TRBV6-5|NA|TRBJ1-4|TRBD1
TGTGCCAGCAGGGCAGGGGGCGCACAGGAAAAACTGTTTTTT
CASRAGGAQEKLFF
>TRBV9|NA|TRBJ1-2|NA
TGTGCCACCCCTAAGGCATACGGGTATGGCTACACCTTC
CATPKAYGYGYTF
>TRBV5-8|NA|TRBJ1-1|NA
TGTGCCAGCAGCTTGGATTGGGAGACTGAAGCTTTCTTT
CASSLDWETEAFF
>TRBV19|NA|TRBJ1-4|TRBD1
TGTGCCAGTAGGAGACAGGGTGTTGGAGAAAAACTGTTTTTT
CASRRQGVGEKLFF
>TRBV5-1|NA|TRBJ2-7|NA
TGCGCCAGCAGCCCGGAGAGATCCCAGCAGTACTTC
CASSPERSQQYF
>TRBV7-3|few|TRBJ2-3|TRBD1
TGTGCCAGCAGCTCAGACAGGGCGGCAGATACGCAGTATTTT
CASSSDRAADTQYF
>TRBV10-3|NA|TRBJ1-5|NA
TGTGCCATCAGTGAGTCGCAGATTAGCAATCAGCCCCAGCATTTT
CAISESQISNQPQHF
>TRBV11-2|NA|TRBJ1-1|TRBD1
TGTGCCAGCAGCCGCCCGCGGGGACAGGGAGACACTGAAGCTTTCTTT
CASSRPRGQGDTEAFF
>TRBV10-3|NA|TRBJ1-1|TRBD1
TGTGCCCTCAGGGGGCAAGGGACTGAAGCTTTCTTT
CALRGQGTEAFF
>TRBV29-1|NA|TRBJ1-2|TRBD1
TGCAGCGTTTATAACAGGGGCGGCTACACCTTC
CSVYNRGGYTF
>TRBV27|few|TRBJ2-2|NA
TGTGCCAGCAGTTTCCGTCTAGTTCCGAACACCGGGGAGCTGTTTTTT
CASSFRLVPNTGELFF
>TRBV4-2|NA|TRBJ1-2|NA
TGTGCCAGCAGCCAAGATCGGAGGGGTGGCTACACCTTC
CASSQDRRGGYTF
>TRBV11-2|once|TRBJ1-2|NA
TGTGCCAGCAGCCTCCGACAGCTCCCAATTCTATTTGGCTACACCTTC
CASSLRQLPILFGYTF
>TRBV19|NA|TRBJ1-2|TRBD1
TGTGCCAGTAGTATCGGGACAGGGAACGGCTACACCTTC
CASSIGTGNGYTF
>TRBV25-1|NA|TRBJ2-3|NA
TGTGCCAGCAGTGAACCAGTGATGTACCAGGGAGGAACAGATACGCAGTATTTT
CASSEPVMYQGGTDTQYF
>TRBV9|NA|TRBJ2-7|NA
TGTGCCAGCAGCGTAGAGGCCCAGGGTAGCGGCGAGCAGTACTTC
CASSVEAQGSGEQYF
>TRBV9|NA|TRBJ2-3|NA
TGTGCCAGCAGCACATTGGGGGGGGCCCTCACAGATACGCAGTATTTT
CASSTLGGALTDTQYF
>TRBV4-3|NA|TRBJ1-5|NA
TGCGCCAGCAGCCGGGACACAGCGGACAATCAGCCCCAGCATTTT
CASSRDTADNQPQHF
>TRBV7-8|NA|TRBJ2-1|NA
TGTGCCAGCAGCACTCCGGGTACCTCCTACAATGAGCAGTTCTTC
CASSTPGTSYNEQFF
>TRBV7-9|few|TRBJ2-1|TRBD1
TGTGCCAGCAGCCTGGGACAGTACAATGAGCAGTTCTTC
CASSLGQYNEQFF
>TRBV4-3|NA|TRBJ2-1|TRBD2
TGCGCCAGCAGCCAAGATCTAGCGGCGCAAATCTACAATGAGCAGTTCTTC
CASSQDLAAQIYNEQFF